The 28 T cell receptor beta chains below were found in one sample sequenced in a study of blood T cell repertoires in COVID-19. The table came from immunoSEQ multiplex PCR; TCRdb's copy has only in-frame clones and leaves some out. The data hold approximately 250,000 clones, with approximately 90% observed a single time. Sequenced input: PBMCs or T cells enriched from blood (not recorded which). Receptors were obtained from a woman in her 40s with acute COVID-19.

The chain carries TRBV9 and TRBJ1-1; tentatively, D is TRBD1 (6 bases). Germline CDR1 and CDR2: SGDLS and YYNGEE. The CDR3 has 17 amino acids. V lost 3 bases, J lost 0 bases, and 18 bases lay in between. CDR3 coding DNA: TGTGCCAGCAGCGCTGGACAGAAACTAAATTTGAACACTGAAGCTTTCTTT. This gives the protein CASSAGQKLNLNTEAFF.

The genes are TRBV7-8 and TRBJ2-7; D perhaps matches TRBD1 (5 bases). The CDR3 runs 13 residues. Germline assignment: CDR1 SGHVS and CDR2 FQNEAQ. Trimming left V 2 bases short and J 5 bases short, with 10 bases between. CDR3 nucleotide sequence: TGTGCCAGCAGCTTATGGTCCAGGGACGAGCAGTACTTC. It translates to CASSLWSRDEQYF.

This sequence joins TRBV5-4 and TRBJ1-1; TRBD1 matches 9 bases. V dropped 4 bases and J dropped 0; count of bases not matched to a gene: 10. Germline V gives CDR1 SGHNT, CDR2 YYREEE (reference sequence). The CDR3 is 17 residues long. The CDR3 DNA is TGTGCCAGCAGCCGGGGGACAGGGAAGAAAATGAACACTGAAGCTTTCTTT. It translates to CASSRGTGKKMNTEAFF.

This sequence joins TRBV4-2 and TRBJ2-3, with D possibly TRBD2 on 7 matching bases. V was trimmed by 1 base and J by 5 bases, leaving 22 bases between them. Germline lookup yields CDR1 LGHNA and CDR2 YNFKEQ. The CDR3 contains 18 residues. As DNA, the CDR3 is TGTGCCAGCAGCCAAGGACTGGTGAGGGGGGAGGGACGAGATACGCAGTATTTT. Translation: CASSQGLVRGEGRDTQYF.

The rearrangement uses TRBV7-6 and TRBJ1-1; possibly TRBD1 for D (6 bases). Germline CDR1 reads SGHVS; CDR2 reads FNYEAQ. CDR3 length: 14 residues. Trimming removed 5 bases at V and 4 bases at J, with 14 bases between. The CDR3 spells CASSTTGSGTEAFF. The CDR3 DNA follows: TGTGCCAGCAGCACCACAGGGTCGGGCACTGAAGCTTTCTTT. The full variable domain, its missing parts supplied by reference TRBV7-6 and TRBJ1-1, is GAGVSQSPRYKVTKRGQDVALRCDPISGHVSLYWYRQALGQGPEFLTYFNYEAQQDKSGLPNDRFSAERPEGSISTLTIQRTEQRDSAMYRCASSTTGSGTEAFFGQGTRLTVV.

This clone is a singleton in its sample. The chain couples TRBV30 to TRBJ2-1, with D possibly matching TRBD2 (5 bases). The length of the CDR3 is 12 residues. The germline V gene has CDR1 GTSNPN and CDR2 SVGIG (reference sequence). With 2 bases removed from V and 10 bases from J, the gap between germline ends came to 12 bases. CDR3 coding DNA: TGTGCCTGGAGTCCTACTAGGGCCGAGCAGTTCTTC. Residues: CAWSPTRAEQFF.

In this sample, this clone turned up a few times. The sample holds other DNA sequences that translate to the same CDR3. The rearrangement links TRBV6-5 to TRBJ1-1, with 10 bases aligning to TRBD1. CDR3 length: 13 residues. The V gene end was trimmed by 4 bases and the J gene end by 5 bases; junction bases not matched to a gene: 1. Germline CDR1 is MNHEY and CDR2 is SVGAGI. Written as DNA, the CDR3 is TGTGCCAGCAGTTGGGACAGGGGTACTGAAGCTTTCTTT. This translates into CASSWDRGTEAFF.

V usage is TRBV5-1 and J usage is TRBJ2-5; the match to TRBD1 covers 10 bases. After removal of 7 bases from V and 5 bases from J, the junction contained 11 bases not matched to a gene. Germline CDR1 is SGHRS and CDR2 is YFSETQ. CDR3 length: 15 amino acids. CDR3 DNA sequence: TGCGCCAGCTTAGCGACAGGGGGCTCGAGGGAGACCCAGTACTTC. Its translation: CASLATGGSRETQYF.

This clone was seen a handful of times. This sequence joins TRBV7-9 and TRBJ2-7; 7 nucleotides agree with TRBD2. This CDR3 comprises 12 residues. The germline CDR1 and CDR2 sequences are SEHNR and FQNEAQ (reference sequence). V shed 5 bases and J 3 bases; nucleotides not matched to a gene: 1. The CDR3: CASSRTSYEQYF. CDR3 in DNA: TGTGCCAGCAGCCGGACTAGCTACGAGCAGTACTTC.

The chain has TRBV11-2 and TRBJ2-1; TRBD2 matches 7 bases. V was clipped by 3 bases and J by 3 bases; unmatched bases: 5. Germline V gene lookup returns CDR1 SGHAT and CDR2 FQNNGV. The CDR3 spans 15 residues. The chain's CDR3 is CASSLMLAVYNEQFF. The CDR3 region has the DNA TGTGCCAGCAGCTTGATGCTAGCGGTCTACAATGAGCAGTTCTTC.

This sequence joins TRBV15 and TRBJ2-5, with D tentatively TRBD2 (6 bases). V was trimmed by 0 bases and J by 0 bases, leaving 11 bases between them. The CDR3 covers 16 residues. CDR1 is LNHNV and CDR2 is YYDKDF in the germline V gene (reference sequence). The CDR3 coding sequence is TGTGCCACCAGCAGAGAACTGCGGGGTAACCAAGAGACCCAGTACTTC. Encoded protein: CATSRELRGNQETQYF.

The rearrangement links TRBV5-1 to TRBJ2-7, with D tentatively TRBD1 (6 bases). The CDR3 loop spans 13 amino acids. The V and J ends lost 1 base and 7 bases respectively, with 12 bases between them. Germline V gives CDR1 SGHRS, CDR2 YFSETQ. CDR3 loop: CASSLNRVGEQYF. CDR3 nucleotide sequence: TGCGCCAGCAGCTTGAACAGGGTGGGGGAGCAGTACTTC.

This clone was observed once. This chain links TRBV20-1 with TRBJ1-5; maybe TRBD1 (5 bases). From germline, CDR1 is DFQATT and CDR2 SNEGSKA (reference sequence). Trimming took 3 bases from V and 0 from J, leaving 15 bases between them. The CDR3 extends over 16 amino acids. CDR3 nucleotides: TGCAGTGCTAGTCGGGGGTTCGGATATAGCAATCAGCCCCAGCATTTT. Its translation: CSASRGFGYSNQPQHF.

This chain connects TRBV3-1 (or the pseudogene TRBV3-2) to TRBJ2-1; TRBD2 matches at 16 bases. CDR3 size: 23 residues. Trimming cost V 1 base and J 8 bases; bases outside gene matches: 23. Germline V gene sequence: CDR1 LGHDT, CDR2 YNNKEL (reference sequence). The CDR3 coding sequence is TGTGCCAGCAGCCAAGCCCCACAGTATTCCTCCGGGACTAGCGGGAGGGCCCTCGATGAGCAGTTCTTC. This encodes CASSQAPQYSSGTSGRALDEQFF.

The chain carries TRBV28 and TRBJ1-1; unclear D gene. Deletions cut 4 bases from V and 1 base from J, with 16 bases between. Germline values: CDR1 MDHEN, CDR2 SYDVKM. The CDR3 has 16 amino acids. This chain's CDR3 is CASSWEPTGKNTEAFF. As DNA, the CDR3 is TGTGCCAGCAGTTGGGAACCCACCGGGAAGAACACTGAAGCTTTCTTT.

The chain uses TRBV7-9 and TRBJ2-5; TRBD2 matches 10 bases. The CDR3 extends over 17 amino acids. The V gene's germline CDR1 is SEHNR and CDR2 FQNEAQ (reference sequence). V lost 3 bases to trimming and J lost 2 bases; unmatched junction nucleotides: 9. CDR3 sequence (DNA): TGTGCCAGCAGCTTCCCGCTAGCGGGAGTAAGGCAAGAGACCCAGTACTTC. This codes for CASSFPLAGVRQETQYF.

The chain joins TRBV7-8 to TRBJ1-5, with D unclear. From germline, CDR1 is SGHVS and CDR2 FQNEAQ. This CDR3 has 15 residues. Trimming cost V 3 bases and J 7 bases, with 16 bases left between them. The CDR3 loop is CASSLSRPEEQPQHF. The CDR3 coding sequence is TGTGCCAGCAGCTTGTCCAGGCCGGAGGAACAGCCCCAGCATTTT.

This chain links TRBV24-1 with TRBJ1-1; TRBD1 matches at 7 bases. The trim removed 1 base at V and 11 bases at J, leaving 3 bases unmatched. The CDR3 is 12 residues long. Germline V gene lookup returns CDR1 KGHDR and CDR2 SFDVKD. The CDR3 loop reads CATSDFLDRAFF. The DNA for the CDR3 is TGTGCCACCAGTGATTTTTTGGACAGGGCTTTCTTT.

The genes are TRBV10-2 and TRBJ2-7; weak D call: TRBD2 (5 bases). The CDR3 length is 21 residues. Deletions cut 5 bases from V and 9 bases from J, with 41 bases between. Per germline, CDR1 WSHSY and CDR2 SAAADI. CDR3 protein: CASSKTRTPGWRQEPSKVQYF. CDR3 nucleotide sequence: TGCGCCAGCAGTAAAACAAGGACTCCCGGATGGCGTCAAGAGCCGTCAAAAGTGCAGTACTTC.

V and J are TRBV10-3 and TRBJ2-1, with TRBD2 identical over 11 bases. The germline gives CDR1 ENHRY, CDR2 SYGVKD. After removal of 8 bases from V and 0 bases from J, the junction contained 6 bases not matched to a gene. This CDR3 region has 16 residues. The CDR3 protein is CAIRTSGLTSYNEQFF. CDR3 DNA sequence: TGTGCCATCCGGACTAGCGGGCTGACCTCCTACAATGAGCAGTTCTTC.

DNA of the CDR3: TGTGCCAGCAGTCTGGGCGGGACGGCAAACACTGAAGCTTTCTTT. Its protein product is CASSLGGTANTEAFF. The chain joins TRBV28 to TRBJ1-1, with D possibly matching TRBD1 (5 bases). The CDR3 contains 15 residues. Between the trimmed V and J ends, which lost 5 bases and 2 bases, there was a span of 15 bases. Germline V gene lookup returns CDR1 MDHEN and CDR2 SYDVKM.

The CDR3 sequence is CASSPSPWGSGRNTDTQYF. The CDR3 DNA reads as TGTGCCAGCAGCCCCTCTCCCTGGGGTAGCGGGAGGAACACAGATACGCAGTATTTT. The V gene is TRBV7-6, the J gene TRBJ2-3; 10 positions agree with TRBD2. The CDR3 sequence is 19 residues long. Germline V CDR1 and CDR2: SGHVS, FNYEAQ. J was trimmed by 2 bases and V by 5 bases; bases with no gene match: 16.

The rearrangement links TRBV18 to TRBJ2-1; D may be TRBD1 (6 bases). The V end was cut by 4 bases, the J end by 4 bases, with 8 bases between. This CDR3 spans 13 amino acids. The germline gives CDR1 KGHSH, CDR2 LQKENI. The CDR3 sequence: CASSLQGYNEQFF. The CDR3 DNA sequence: TGTGCCAGCTCACTACAGGGTTACAATGAGCAGTTCTTC.

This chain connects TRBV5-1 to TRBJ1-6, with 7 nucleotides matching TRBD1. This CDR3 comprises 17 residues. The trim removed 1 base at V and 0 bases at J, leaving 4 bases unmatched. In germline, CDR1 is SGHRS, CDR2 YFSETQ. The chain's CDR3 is CASSLPSGGSYNSPLHF. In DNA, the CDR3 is TGCGCCAGCAGCTTGCCGTCAGGGGGCTCCTATAATTCACCCCTCCACTTT.

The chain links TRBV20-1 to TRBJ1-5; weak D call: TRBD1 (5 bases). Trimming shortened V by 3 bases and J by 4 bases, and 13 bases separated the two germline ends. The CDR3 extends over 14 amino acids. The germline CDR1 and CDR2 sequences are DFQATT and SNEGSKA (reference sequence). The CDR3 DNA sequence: TGCAGTGCTAGTCGGGGGGGACCGAATCAGCCCCAGCATTTT. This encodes CSASRGGPNQPQHF.

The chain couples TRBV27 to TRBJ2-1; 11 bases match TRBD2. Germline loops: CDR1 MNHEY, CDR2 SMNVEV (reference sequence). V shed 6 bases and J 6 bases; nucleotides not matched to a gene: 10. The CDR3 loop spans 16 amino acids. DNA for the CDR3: TGTGCCAGCAGCCTCAGCGGGACTAGCGGACTCAATGAGCAGTTCTTC. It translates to CASSLSGTSGLNEQFF.

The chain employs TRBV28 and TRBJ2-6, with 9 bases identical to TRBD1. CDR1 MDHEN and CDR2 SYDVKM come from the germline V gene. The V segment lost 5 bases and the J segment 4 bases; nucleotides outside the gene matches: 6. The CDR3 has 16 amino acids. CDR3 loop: CASSTQGAHGANVLTF. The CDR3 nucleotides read TGTGCCAGCAGTACACAGGGGGCGCACGGGGCCAACGTCCTGACTTTC.

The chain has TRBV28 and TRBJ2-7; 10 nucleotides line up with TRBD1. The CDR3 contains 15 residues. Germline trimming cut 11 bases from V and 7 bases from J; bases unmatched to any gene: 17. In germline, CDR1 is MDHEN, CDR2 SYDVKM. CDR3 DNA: TGTGCCCGCGGCTGGGGGGGGGACAGGGGTTTTGAGCAGTACTTC. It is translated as CARGWGGDRGFEQYF. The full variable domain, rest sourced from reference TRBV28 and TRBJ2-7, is DVKVTQSSRYLVKRTGEKVFLECVQDMDHENMFWYRQDPGLGLRLIYFSYDVKMKEKGDIPEGYSVSREKKERFSLILESASTNQTSMYLCARGWGGDRGFEQYFGPGTRLTVT.